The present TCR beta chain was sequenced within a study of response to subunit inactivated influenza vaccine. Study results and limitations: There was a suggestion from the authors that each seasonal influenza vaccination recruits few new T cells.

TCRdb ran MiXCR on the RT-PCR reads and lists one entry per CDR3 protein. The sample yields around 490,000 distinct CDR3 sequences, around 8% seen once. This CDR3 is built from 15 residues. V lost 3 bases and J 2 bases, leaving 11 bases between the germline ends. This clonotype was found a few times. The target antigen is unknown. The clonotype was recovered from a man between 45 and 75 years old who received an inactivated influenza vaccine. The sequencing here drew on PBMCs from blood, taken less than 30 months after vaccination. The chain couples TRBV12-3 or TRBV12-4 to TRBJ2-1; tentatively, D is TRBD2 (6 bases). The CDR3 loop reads CASSFNQRAYNEQFF. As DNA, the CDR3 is TGTGCCAGCAGTTTCAACCAGCGGGCCTACAATGAGCAGTTCTTC.